What follows are 18 T cell receptor beta chains derived from one specimen sequenced in a study of T cells in Graves' hyperthyroidism and ophthalmopathy. Amplified TCR beta CDR3 regions derived from RNA transcripts. The HTBI primer set served for first-round RT-PCR of the TCR CDR3. Each CDR3 protein is one row after TCRdb ran MiXCR on the multiplex PCR reads. The repertoire holds a few hundred thousand distinct CDR3 sequences, approximately 15% seen once, with under 8% in the top ten. The material sequenced was blood. The receptors were gathered from a woman in her 30s with Graves' hyperthyroidism.

This clonotype was picked up many times. The V gene is TRBV27, the J gene TRBJ2-1, with TRBD2 matching 13 bases. This CDR3 contains 17 residues. Trimming cost V 4 bases and J 0 bases; bases outside gene matches: 3. Germline V gene data show CDR1 as MNHEY and CDR2 as SMNVEV (reference sequence). CDR3 amino acids: CASSSRTSGSSYNEQFF. CDR3 in DNA: TGTGCCAGCAGTTCGCGGACTAGCGGGAGCTCCTACAATGAGCAGTTCTTC.

The sample holds many counts of this clonotype. This chain connects TRBV10-1 to TRBJ2-7; the D gene is possibly TRBD2 (7 bases). CDR1 is WNHNN, CDR2 SYGVQD, per germline (reference sequence). V shed 2 bases and J shed 3 bases, with 17 bases lying between them. The CDR3 is 16 residues long. This chain's CDR3 is CASSEELGGGFYEQYF. The CDR3 coding sequence is TGCGCCAGCAGTGAGGAGCTTGGCGGGGGCTTCTACGAGCAGTACTTC.

This clonotype was observed many times. The chain is built from TRBV27 and TRBJ1-5, with a tentative D call TRBD1 (6 bases). Trimming removed 2 bases at V and 5 bases at J, with 13 bases between. This CDR3 is 15 amino acids long. CDR1 is MNHEY and CDR2 is SMNVEV in the germline V gene (reference sequence). The CDR3 protein is CASSLRAGGYQPQHF. CDR3 coding DNA: TGTGCCAGCAGTTTAAGGGCTGGGGGCTATCAGCCCCAGCATTTT.

V usage is TRBV27 and J usage is TRBJ1-2, with 8 positions matching TRBD1. This CDR3 is built from 14 residues. The J segment lost 8 bases and the V segment lost 4 bases, leaving 9 bases of the junction unmatched. Germline assignment: CDR1 MNHEY and CDR2 SMNVEV (reference sequence). The CDR3 region is CASSYAGGDLGYTF. In DNA form, the CDR3 reads TGTGCCAGCAGTTACGCAGGGGGCGATCTGGGCTACACCTTC.

Only a few counts were recorded for this clonotype. In nucleotides, the CDR3 is TGTGCCACCAGTGATTCCAGGCAGGCTATCTCCTACAATGAGCAGTTCTTC. Its translation is CATSDSRQAISYNEQFF. The genes are TRBV24-1 and TRBJ2-1; D not resolved. V lost 2 bases, J lost 0 bases, and 13 bases lay in between. In germline, CDR1 is KGHDR, CDR2 SFDVKD. The CDR3 covers 17 residues.

This clonotype was observed a few times. DNA for the CDR3: TGTGCCAGCAGCGAAACTAGCGGGAGTTACATTCAGTACTTC. Translating it yields CASSETSGSYIQYF. The V and J genes are TRBV7-3 and TRBJ2-4, with 11 bases aligning to TRBD2. CDR1 is SGHTA, CDR2 FQGTGA, per germline. V was pared by 5 bases and J by 8 bases, with 5 bases of the junction left unmatched. This CDR3 is 14 amino acids long.

The V and J genes are TRBV20-1 and TRBJ2-1, with 8 bases matching TRBD2. V lost 6 bases to trimming and J lost 7 bases; unmatched junction nucleotides: 8. This CDR3 is built from 13 residues. CDR1 and CDR2 from the germline V gene are DFQATT and SNEGSKA (reference sequence). CDR3 DNA: TGCAGTGCAACCGGGACTAGTCTTAATGAGCAGTTCTTC. Its protein product is CSATGTSLNEQFF.

This clonotype was seen repeatedly, ten times or more. The J gene is TRBJ2-1, the V gene TRBV5-1; TRBD2 aligns across 11 bases. CDR3 length: 15 residues. Trimming took 7 bases from V and 8 from J; bases not matched to a gene: 11. CDR1 is SGHRS and CDR2 is YFSETQ in the germline V gene. CDR3 coding DNA: TGCGCCAGCGGGCCACTAGCGGGAGTGGATCATGAGCAGTTCTTC. Translation gives CASGPLAGVDHEQFF.

This clonotype occurred many times. CDR3 amino acids: CASSQRTSGGLGTDTQYF. The CDR3 nucleotides read TGTGCCAGCAGCCAGAGGACTAGCGGAGGGCTGGGCACAGATACGCAGTATTTT. V and J are TRBV7-9 and TRBJ2-3; 10 bases line up with TRBD2. Germline trimming cut 5 bases from V and 1 base from J; bases unmatched to any gene: 12. Germline-derived CDR1 and CDR2 are SEHNR and FQNEAQ (reference sequence). The CDR3 runs to 18 residues.

This clonotype was seen at least ten times. The chain employs TRBV6-1 and TRBJ1-1; 7 positions match TRBD1. The germline V gene has CDR1 MNHNS and CDR2 SASEGT. CDR3 length equals 15 residues. Trimming took 6 bases from V and 2 from J; bases not matched to a gene: 9. CDR3 coding DNA: TGTGCCAGCAGCCGAAACAGGGGTACTAACACTGAAGCTTTCTTT. Protein sequence: CASSRNRGTNTEAFF.

As regards this clonotype: This may arise from a read error, as a much more abundant clone is one base away. Likely a read error: the CDR3 ends without its conserved phenylalanine or tryptophan. The V and J genes are TRBV18 and TRBJ2-7; TRBD1 is a possible D gene (6 bases). V dropped 3 bases and J dropped 1 base, with 19 bases sitting between them. Germline V gene data show CDR1 as KGHSH and CDR2 as LQKENI. This CDR3 spans 17 amino acids. CDR3 sequence (DNA): TGTGCCAGCTCACCGCCAGGGGCTGGGGGCCTTTCCTACGAGCAGTACTTA. The encoded protein is CASSPPGAGGLSYEQYL.

In its sample, this clonotype was seen many times. The rearrangement links TRBV27 to TRBJ2-2; 9 bases fit TRBD2. V lost 4 bases, J lost 5 bases, and 5 bases stayed unmatched. CDR1 MNHEY and CDR2 SMNVEV come from the germline V gene (reference sequence). This CDR3 comprises 15 residues. The CDR3 DNA sequence: TGTGCCAGCAGTTGGGCGGGAGGGCCAACCGGGGAGCTGTTTTTT. Amino acids: CASSWAGGPTGELFF.

This clonotype has ten or more counts. The rearrangement links TRBV5-7 to TRBJ2-4; the D gene is possibly TRBD1 (6 bases). TRBV5-7 is placed among ORFs of uncertain function. Trimming removed 5 bases at V and 1 base at J, with 16 bases between. The CDR3 spans 16 residues. As DNA, the CDR3 is TGTGCCAGCAGACAAGTGGGGGCCTGGGCCAAAAACATTCAGTACTTC. The encoded protein is CASRQVGAWAKNIQYF.

The chain links TRBV3-1 to TRBJ1-5; perhaps TRBD1 as D (6 bases). Trimming removed 0 bases at V and 2 bases at J, with 11 bases between. This CDR3 has 16 amino acids. CDR1 LGHDT and CDR2 YNNKEL come from the germline V gene (reference sequence). The CDR3 loop reads CASSQDRGSGNQPQHF. The CDR3, as DNA: TGTGCCAGCAGCCAAGACAGGGGTTCGGGCAATCAGCCCCAGCATTTT.

This sequence joins TRBV12-3 or TRBV12-4 and TRBJ1-2; D may be TRBD1 (6 bases). V was shortened by 2 bases and J by 8 bases, with 18 bases between the two germline ends. The CDR3 loop spans 15 amino acids. CDR3 sequence (DNA): TGTGCCAGCAGTTTACTACAGGGAGCCCTTGGGGGCTACACCTTC. Protein product: CASSLLQGALGGYTF.

This clonotype was counted ten times or more. The chain carries TRBV28 and TRBJ1-1; D is undetermined. The germline V gene has CDR1 MDHEN and CDR2 SYDVKM. This CDR3 has 12 amino acids. Trimming removed 2 bases at V and 5 bases at J, with 6 bases between. DNA of the CDR3: TGTGCCAGCAGTTTAATTCTGACTGAAGCTTTCTTT. Protein: CASSLILTEAFF.

This clonotype was detected ten times or more. The J gene is TRBJ2-3, the V gene TRBV12-3 or TRBV12-4; tentative D call: TRBD2 (6 bases). Trimming shortened V by 8 bases and J by 3 bases, and 15 bases separated the two germline ends. The CDR3 totals 14 residues. The CDR3 DNA sequence: TGTGCCAGCGCCTGGAGCGCGGGAACAGATACGCAGTATTTT. Translating gives CASAWSAGTDTQYF.

Of note for this clonotype: A much larger clone is a single base away; this may be a read error. The chain has TRBV5-1 and TRBJ2-7; 10 bases map to TRBD2. This CDR3 spans 15 amino acids. Germline assignment: CDR1 SGHRS and CDR2 YFSETQ. V trimming: 1 base; J trimming: 9 bases; junction bases outside the gene matches: 10. CDR3 sequence (DNA): TGCGCCAGCAGCTTGTCAGCTAGCGGGAGCCACGGGCAGTACTTC. Encoded protein: CASSLSASGSHGQYF.